This T cell receptor beta chain was identified in a study of shared clonotypes between healthy human individuals. Terminally differentiated effector memory CD45RA+ cells were excluded from the naive CD8 cells, which were CD45RO-negative and positively selected for CCR7. This CDR3 is 14 amino acids long. In germline, CDR1 is MNHNS, CDR2 SASEGT. V lost 2 bases and J lost 3, with 7 bases in between. This clone has just one count. This sample includes further DNA sequences coding for the same CDR3. Only in-frame clones appear in the TCRdb table, and some are missing; sequencing was by immunoSEQ multiplex PCR. The sample consists of approximately 1.9 million clones, roughly 95% of them appearing once.

Sample: naive CD8+ T cells from PBMCs. This rearrangement joins TRBV6-1 to TRBJ1-4; D not resolved. The sequence came from a man aged 18-30 years in good health. Some clones in this sample may be carry-over from other donors' samples. The CDR3 sequence: CASSEPRPNEKLFF. The CDR3 DNA is TGTGCCAGCAGTGAACCCCGTCCTAATGAAAAACTGTTTTTT.